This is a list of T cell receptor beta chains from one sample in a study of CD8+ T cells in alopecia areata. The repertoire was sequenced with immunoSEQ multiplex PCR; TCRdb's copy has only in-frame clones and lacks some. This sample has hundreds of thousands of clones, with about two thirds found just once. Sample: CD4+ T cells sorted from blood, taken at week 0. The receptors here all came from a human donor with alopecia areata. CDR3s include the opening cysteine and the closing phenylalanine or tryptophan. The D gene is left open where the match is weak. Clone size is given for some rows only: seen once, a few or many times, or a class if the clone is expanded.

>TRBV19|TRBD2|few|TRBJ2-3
CASSTSGGHTDTQYF
TGTGCCAGTAGTACTAGCGGGGGGCACACAGATACGCAGTATTTT
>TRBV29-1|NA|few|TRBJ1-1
CSVLGVWRQNTEAFF
TGCAGCGTTTTAGGGGTTTGGCGGCAGAACACTGAAGCTTTCTTT
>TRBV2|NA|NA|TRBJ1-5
CASSAGSNNQPQHF
TGTGCCAGCAGTGCAGGGAGTAACAATCAGCCCCAGCATTTT
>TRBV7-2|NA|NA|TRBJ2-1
CASSLRTAYNEQFF
TGTGCCAGCAGCCTCAGGACAGCCTACAATGAGCAGTTCTTC
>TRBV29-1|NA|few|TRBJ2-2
CSVLREDTGELFF
TGCAGCGTGTTAAGGGAGGACACCGGGGAGCTGTTTTTT
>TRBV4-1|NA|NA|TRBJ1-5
CASSQARDRGNQPQHF
TGCGCCAGCAGCCAAGCCAGGGATCGGGGCAATCAGCCCCAGCATTTT
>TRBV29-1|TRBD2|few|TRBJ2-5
CSVALAGPGETQYF
TGCAGCGTTGCCCTAGCGGGCCCGGGGGAGACCCAGTACTTC
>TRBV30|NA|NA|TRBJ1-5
CAWSGGQNQPQHF
TGTGCCTGGAGTGGGGGTCAGAATCAGCCCCAGCATTTT
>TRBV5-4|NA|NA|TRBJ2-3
CASSPRDPSPQYF
TGTGCCAGCAGCCCCCGGGACCCATCGCCGCAGTATTTT
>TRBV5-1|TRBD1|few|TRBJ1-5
CASSLGTGLNQPQHF
TGCGCCAGCAGCTTGGGGACAGGGCTAAATCAGCCCCAGCATTTT
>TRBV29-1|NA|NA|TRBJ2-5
CSVRGLPETQYF
TGCAGCGTTAGGGGTCTACCGGAGACCCAGTACTTC
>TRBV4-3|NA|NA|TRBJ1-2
CASSQPREGSGYGYTF
TGCGCCAGCAGCCAACCCCGAGAAGGGAGTGGCTATGGCTACACCTTC
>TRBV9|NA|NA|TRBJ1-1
CASSVADLNTEAFF
TGTGCCAGCAGCGTAGCAGATCTGAACACTGAAGCTTTCTTT
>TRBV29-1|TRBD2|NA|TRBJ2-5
CSGLLASKETQYF
TGCAGCGGGCTACTAGCGAGTAAAGAGACCCAGTACTTC
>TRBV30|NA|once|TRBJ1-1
CAWSGRQRGYPEAFF
TGTGCCTGGAGTGGCCGCCAAAGGGGTTACCCTGAAGCTTTCTTT
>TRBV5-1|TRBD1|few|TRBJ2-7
CASSWDRLYEQYF
TGCGCCAGCAGCTGGGACAGACTCTACGAGCAGTACTTC
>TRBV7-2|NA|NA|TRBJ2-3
CASILFGTDTQYF
TGTGCCAGCATCCTGTTTGGCACAGATACGCAGTATTTT